This is a list of T cell receptor beta chains from one sample in a study of T cells in Graves' hyperthyroidism and ophthalmopathy. TCRdb used MiXCR to reprocess the multiplex PCR reads, holding one entry per CDR3 protein. The data show roughly 650,000 distinct CDR3 sequences, 15% to 20% seen once. Sequencing was carried out using blood. These receptor sequences come from a woman aged 40 to 50 with Graves' ophthalmopathy. Each CDR3 is given with its conserved first and last residue. Fields, in order: V gene, clone size, D gene, J gene, CDR3 protein, CDR3 DNA. The D gene is left open where the match is weak. Clone size is not always given. Where it is, it says once, few, many or a class for expanded clones.

V gene: TRBV7-9; clone size: few; D gene: -; J gene: TRBJ1-1; CDR3 protein: CASSLEDDTEAFF; CDR3 DNA: TGTGCCAGCAGCTTGGAGGACGACACTGAAGCTTTCTTT
V gene: TRBV7-6; clone size: few; D gene: TRBD2; J gene: TRBJ2-3; CDR3 protein: CASSPFVAGGPTDTQYF; CDR3 DNA: TGTGCCAGCAGCCCGTTCGTAGCGGGAGGGCCCACAGATACGCAGTATTTT
V gene: TRBV12-3/TRBV12-4; clone size: few; D gene: TRBD1; J gene: TRBJ1-1; CDR3 protein: CASSFSRTGVPEAFF; CDR3 DNA: TGTGCCAGCAGTTTTTCTCGGACAGGGGTCCCTGAAGCTTTCTTT
V gene: TRBV28; clone size: many; D gene: -; J gene: TRBJ2-1; CDR3 protein: CASSFQLFNEQFF; CDR3 DNA: TGTGCCAGCAGTTTTCAGCTTTTCAATGAGCAGTTCTTC
V gene: TRBV11-2; clone size: -; D gene: -; J gene: TRBJ1-1; CDR3 protein: CASSLLGVAEAFF; CDR3 DNA: TGTGCCAGCAGTCTTTTGGGAGTCGCTGAAGCTTTCTTT
V gene: TRBV5-1; clone size: many; D gene: TRBD1; J gene: TRBJ2-5; CDR3 protein: CASSLGRGQETQYF; CDR3 DNA: TGCGCCAGCAGCTTGGGCAGGGGGCAAGAGACCCAGTACTTC
V gene: TRBV9; clone size: -; D gene: -; J gene: TRBJ1-6; CDR3 protein: CASSVEQHNSPLHF; CDR3 DNA: TGTGCCAGCAGCGTAGAGCAGCATAATTCACCCCTCCACTTT
V gene: TRBV6-1; clone size: few; D gene: -; J gene: TRBJ2-1; CDR3 protein: CASSFLGVAHPLNNEQFF; CDR3 DNA: TGTGCCAGCAGTTTCCTCGGGGTAGCCCACCCGCTTAACAATGAGCAGTTCTTC
V gene: TRBV9; clone size: -; D gene: -; J gene: TRBJ2-2; CDR3 protein: CASSARGSGTGELFF; CDR3 DNA: TGTGCCAGCAGCGCGAGGGGGTCTGGGACCGGGGAGCTGTTTTTT
V gene: TRBV2; clone size: many; D gene: -; J gene: TRBJ2-1; CDR3 protein: CASSGGWNEQFF; CDR3 DNA: TGTGCCAGCAGTGGGGGCTGGAATGAGCAGTTCTTC
V gene: TRBV28; clone size: many; D gene: TRBD1; J gene: TRBJ2-7; CDR3 protein: CASSLADRASSYEQYF; CDR3 DNA: TGTGCCAGCAGTTTGGCCGACAGGGCGAGCTCCTACGAGCAGTACTTC
V gene: TRBV7-8; clone size: -; D gene: TRBD2; J gene: TRBJ2-1; CDR3 protein: CASSLVILAGNEQFF; CDR3 DNA: TGTGCCAGCAGCTTAGTGATACTAGCGGGTAATGAGCAGTTCTTC
V gene: TRBV30; clone size: many; D gene: -; J gene: TRBJ1-1; CDR3 protein: CACERKNTEAFF; CDR3 DNA: TGTGCCTGCGAACGGAAGAACACTGAAGCTTTCTTT
V gene: TRBV19; clone size: few; D gene: -; J gene: TRBJ2-2; CDR3 protein: CASRPVRWTVGELFF; CDR3 DNA: TGTGCCAGTAGGCCGGTAAGGTGGACGGTCGGGGAGCTGTTTTTT
V gene: TRBV6-1; clone size: many; D gene: -; J gene: TRBJ2-1; CDR3 protein: CASRRLDGGVGNNEQFF; CDR3 DNA: TGTGCCAGCAGGCGACTAGATGGGGGCGTTGGCAACAATGAGCAGTTCTTC
V gene: TRBV6-1; clone size: few; D gene: TRBD2; J gene: TRBJ2-1; CDR3 protein: CASTPGLPYNEQFF; CDR3 DNA: TGTGCCAGCACCCCGGGACTACCCTACAATGAGCAGTTCTTC